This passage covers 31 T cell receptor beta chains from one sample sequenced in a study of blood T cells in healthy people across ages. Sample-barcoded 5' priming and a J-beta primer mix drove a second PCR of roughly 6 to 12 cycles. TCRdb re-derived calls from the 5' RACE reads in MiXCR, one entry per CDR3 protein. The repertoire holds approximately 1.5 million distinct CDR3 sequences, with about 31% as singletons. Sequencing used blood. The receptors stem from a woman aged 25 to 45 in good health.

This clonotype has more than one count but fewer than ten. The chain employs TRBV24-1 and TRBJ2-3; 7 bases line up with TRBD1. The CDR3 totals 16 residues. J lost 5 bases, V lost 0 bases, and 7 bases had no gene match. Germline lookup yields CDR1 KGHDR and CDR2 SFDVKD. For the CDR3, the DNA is TGTGCCACCAGTGATTTGTTCGGGGACAGACTAGATACGCAGTATTTT. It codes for CATSDLFGDRLDTQYF.

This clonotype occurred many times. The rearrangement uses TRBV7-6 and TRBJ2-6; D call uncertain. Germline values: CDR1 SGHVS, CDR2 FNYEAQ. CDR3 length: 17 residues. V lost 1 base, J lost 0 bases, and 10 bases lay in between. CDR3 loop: CASSLVYGPSGANVLTF. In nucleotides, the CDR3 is TGTGCCAGCAGCTTAGTCTACGGACCCTCTGGGGCCAACGTCCTGACTTTC. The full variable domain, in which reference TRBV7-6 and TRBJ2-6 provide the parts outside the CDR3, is GAGVSQSPRYKVTKRGQDVALRCDPISGHVSLYWYRQALGQGPEFLTYFNYEAQQDKSGLPNDRFSAERPEGSISTLTIQRTEQRDSAMYRCASSLVYGPSGANVLTFGAGSRLTVL.

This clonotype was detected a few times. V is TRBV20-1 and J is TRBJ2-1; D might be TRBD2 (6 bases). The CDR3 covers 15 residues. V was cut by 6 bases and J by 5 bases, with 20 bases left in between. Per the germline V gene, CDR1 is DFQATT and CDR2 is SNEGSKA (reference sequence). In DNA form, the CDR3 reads TGCAGTGCGGCTAGCGATTGGAGGGGTAACAATGAGCAGTTCTTC. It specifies CSAASDWRGNNEQFF.

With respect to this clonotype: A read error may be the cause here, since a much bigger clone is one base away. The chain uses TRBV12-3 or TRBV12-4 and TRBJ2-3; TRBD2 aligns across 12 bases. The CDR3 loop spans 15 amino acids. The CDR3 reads CASSWTSGAADAQYF. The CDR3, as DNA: TGTGCCAGCAGCTGGACTAGCGGGGCCGCAGATGCGCAGTATTTT.

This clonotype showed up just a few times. The CDR3 is CASSLISGTGGGLQETQYF. The DNA of the CDR3 is TGTGCCAGCAGTTTGATCAGCGGGACAGGGGGTGGACTACAAGAGACCCAGTACTTC. The chain combines TRBV27 with TRBJ2-5; 11 bases align to TRBD1. Germline CDR1 MNHEY, CDR2 SMNVEV (reference sequence). The CDR3 sequence is 19 residues long. Unmatched junction bases numbered 14, after V lost 3 bases and J lost 2 bases.

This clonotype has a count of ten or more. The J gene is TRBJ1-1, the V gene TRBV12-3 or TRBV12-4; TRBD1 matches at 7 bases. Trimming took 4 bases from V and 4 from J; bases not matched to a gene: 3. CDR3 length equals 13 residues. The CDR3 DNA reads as TGTGCCAGCAGTTGGCAGGGGGGCACTGAAGCTTTCTTT. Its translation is CASSWQGGTEAFF.

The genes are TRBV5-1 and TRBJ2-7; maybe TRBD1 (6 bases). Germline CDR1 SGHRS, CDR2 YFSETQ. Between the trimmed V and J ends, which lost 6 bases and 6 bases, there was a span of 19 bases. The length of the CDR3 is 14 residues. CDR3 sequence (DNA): TGCGCCAGCATGTTCACCGTCACAGGGACCGAGCAGTACTTC. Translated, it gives CASMFTVTGTEQYF.

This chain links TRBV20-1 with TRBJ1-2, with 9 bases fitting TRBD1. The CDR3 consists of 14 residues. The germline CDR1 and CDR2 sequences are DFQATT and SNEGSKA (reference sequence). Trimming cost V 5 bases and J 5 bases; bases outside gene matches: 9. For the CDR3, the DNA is TGCAGTGCTGGTACAGGGGGCGTTGGGTATGGCTACACCTTC. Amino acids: CSAGTGGVGYGYTF.

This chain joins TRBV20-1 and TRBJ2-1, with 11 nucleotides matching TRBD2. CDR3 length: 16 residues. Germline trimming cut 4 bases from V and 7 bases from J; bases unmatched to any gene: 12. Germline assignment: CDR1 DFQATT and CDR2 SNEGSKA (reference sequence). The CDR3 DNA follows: TGCAGTGCTATAACCCCACTAGCGGGAGCGCTGAATGAGCAGTTCTTC. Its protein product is CSAITPLAGALNEQFF.

The CDR3 spells CAWGTGKTEAFF. The CDR3 region has the DNA TGTGCCTGGGGGACAGGGAAGACTGAAGCTTTCTTT. The chain joins TRBV30 to TRBJ1-1, with TRBD1 identical over 9 bases. CDR1 and CDR2 from the germline V gene are GTSNPN and SVGIG (reference sequence). CDR3 length equals 12 residues. The V gene end was trimmed by 5 bases and the J gene end by 5 bases; junction bases not matched to a gene: 3.

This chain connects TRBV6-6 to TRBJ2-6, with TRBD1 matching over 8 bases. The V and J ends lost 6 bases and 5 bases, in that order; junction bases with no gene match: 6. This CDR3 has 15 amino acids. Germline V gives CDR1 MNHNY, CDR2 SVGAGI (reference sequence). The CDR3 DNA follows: TGTGCCAGCAGGCCCACAGGGGGGTGGGCCAACGTCCTGACTTTC. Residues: CASRPTGGWANVLTF.

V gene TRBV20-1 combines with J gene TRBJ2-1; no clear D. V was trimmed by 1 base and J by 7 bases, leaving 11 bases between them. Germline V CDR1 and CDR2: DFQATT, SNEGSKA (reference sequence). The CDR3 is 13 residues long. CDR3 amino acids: CSARGPPGNEQFF. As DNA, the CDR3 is TGCAGTGCTAGAGGACCTCCCGGGAATGAGCAGTTCTTC.

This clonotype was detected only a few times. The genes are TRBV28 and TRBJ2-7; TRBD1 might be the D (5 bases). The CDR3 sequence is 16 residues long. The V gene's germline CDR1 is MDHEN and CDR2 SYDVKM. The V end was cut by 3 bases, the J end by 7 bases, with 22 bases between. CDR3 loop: CASSLWSSRQKSEQYF. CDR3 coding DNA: TGTGCCAGCAGTTTGTGGTCATCCCGACAGAAGAGTGAGCAGTACTTC.

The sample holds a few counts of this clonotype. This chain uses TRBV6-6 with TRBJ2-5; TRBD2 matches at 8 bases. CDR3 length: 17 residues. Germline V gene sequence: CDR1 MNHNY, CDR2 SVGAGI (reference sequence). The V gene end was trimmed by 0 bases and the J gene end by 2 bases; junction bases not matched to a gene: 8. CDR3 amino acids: CASSYSKASGLQETQYF. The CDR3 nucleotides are TGTGCCAGCAGTTACTCGAAGGCTAGCGGGTTACAAGAGACCCAGTACTTC.

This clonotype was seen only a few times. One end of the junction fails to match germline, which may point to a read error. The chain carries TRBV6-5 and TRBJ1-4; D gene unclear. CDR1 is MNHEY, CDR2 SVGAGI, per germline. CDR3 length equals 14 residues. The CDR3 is CTSSPRPGNEKLFF. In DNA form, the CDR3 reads TGTACCAGCAGTCCACGGCCGGGGAATGAAAAACTGTTTTTT.

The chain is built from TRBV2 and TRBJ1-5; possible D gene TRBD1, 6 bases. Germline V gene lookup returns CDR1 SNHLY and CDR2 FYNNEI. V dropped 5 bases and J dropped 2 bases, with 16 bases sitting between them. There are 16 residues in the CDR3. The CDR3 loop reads CASSPRLGAGNQPQHF. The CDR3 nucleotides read TGTGCCAGCAGTCCACGATTGGGGGCGGGCAATCAGCCCCAGCATTTT.

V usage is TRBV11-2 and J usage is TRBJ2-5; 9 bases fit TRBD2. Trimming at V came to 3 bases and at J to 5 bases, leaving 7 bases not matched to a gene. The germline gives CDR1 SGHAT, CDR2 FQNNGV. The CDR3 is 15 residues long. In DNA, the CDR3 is TGTGCCAGCAGCTTGGATAGCGGGAGTGGGGAGACCCAGTACTTC. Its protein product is CASSLDSGSGETQYF.

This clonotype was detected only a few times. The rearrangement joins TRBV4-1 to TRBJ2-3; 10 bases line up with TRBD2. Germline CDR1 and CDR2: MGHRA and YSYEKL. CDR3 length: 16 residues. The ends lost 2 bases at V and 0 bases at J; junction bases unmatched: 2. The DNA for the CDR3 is TGCGCCAGCAGCCAACAGCGGGGGGGTAGCACAGATACGCAGTATTTT. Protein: CASSQQRGGSTDTQYF.

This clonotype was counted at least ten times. CDR3 residues: CAISDPGGTVNEQFF. CDR3 sequence (DNA): TGTGCCATCAGTGACCCAGGGGGTACGGTCAATGAGCAGTTCTTC. The chain combines TRBV10-3 with TRBJ2-1; 7 bases are a match to TRBD1. Germline V gives CDR1 ENHRY, CDR2 SYGVKD. V was clipped by 3 bases and J by 6 bases; unmatched bases: 8. The CDR3 runs 15 residues.

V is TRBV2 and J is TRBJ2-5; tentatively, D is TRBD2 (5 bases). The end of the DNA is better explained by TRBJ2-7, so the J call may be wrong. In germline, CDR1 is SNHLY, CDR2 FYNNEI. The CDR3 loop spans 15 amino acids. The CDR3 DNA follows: TGTGCCAGCGGAATCTTTATGGGAGCAGGCTACGAGCAGTACTTC. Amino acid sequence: CASGIFMGAGYEQYF.

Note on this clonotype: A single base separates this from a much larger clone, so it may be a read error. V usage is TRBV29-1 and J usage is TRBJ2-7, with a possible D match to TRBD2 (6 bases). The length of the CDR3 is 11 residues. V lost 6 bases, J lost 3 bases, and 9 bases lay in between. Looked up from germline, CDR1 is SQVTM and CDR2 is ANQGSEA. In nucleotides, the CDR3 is TGCAGCGTCCGGGAGTGCTACGAGCAGTACTTC. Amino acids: CSVRECYEQYF.

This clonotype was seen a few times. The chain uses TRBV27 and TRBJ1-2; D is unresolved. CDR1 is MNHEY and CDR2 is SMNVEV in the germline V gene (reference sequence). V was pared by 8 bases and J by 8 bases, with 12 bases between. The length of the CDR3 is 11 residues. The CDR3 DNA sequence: TGTGCCAGCCGCAGCGCCATGGGCTACACCTTC. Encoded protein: CASRSAMGYTF.

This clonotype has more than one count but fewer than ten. DNA for the CDR3: TGTGCCAGCAGCGTAGGGGTCAGGGACACCTACGAGCAGTACTTC. Its translation is CASSVGVRDTYEQYF. The V and J genes are TRBV9 and TRBJ2-7; D is possibly TRBD1 (6 bases). The V end was cut by 0 bases, the J end by 2 bases, with 12 bases between. From germline, CDR1 is SGDLS and CDR2 YYNGEE. The CDR3 has 15 residues.

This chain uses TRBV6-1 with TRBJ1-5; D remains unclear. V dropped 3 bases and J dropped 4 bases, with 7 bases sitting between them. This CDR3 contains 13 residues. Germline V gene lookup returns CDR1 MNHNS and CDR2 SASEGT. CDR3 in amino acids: CASSEGNNQPQHF. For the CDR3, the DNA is TGTGCCAGCAGTGAGGGCAATAATCAGCCCCAGCATTTT.

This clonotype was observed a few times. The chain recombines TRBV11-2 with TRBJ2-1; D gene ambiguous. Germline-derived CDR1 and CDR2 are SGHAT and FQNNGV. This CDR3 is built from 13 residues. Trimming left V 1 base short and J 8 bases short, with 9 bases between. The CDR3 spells CASSLAPKDEQFF. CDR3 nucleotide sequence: TGTGCCAGCAGCTTAGCCCCAAAAGATGAGCAGTTCTTC.

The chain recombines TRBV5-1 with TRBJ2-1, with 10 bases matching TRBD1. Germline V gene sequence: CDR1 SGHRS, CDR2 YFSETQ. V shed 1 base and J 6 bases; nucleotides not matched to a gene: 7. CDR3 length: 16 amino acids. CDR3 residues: CASSLKGTGVANEQFF. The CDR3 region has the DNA TGCGCCAGCAGCTTGAAAGGGACAGGGGTAGCCAATGAGCAGTTCTTC.

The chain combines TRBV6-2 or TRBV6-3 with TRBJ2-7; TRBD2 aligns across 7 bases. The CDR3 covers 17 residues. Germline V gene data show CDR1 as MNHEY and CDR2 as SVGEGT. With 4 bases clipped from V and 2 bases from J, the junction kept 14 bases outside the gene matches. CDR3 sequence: CASSSLLAKLFPYEQYF. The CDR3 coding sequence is TGTGCCAGCAGTTCCCTACTAGCGAAACTTTTTCCCTACGAGCAGTACTTC.

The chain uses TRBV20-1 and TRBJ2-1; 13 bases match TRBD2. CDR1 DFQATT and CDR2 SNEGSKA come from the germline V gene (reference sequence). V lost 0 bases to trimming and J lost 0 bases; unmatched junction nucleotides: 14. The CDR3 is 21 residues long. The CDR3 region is CSARDRGTSGIKGPSYNEQFF. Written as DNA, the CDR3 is TGCAGTGCTAGAGATAGGGGGACTAGCGGGATAAAAGGCCCCTCCTACAATGAGCAGTTCTTC.

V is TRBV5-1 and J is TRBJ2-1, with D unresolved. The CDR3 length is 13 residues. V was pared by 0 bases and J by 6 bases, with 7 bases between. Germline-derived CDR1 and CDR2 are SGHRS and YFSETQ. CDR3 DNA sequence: TGCGCCAGCAGCTTGGACGACCTCAATGAGCAGTTCTTC. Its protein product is CASSLDDLNEQFF.

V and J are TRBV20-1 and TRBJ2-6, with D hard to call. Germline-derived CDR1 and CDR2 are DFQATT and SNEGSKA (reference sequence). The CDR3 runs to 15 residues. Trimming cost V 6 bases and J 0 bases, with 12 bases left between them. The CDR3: CSAVSPSSGANVLTF. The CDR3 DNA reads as TGCAGTGCCGTATCCCCGAGCTCTGGGGCCAACGTCCTGACTTTC.

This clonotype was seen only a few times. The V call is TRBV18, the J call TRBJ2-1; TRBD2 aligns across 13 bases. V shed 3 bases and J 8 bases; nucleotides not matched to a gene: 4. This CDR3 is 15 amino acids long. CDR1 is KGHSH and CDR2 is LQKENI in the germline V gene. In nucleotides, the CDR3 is TGTGCCAGCTCACCCCGGACTAGCGGGAGCGATGAGCAGTTCTTC. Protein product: CASSPRTSGSDEQFF. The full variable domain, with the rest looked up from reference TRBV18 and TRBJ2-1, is NAGVMQNPRHLVRRRGQEARLRCSPMKGHSHVYWYRQLPEEGLKFMVYLQKENIIDESGMPKERFSAEFPKEGPSILRIQQVVRGDSAAYFCASSPRTSGSDEQFFGPGTRLTVL.